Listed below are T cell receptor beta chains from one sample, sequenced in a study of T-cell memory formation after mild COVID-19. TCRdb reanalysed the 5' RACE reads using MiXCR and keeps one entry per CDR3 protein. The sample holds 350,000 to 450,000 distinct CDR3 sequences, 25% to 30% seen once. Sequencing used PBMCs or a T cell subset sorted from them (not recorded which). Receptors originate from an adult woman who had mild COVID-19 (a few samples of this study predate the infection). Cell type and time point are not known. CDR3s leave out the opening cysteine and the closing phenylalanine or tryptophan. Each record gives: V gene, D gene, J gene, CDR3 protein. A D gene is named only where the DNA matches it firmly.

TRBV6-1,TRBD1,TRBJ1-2,ASTLDRVHYGYT
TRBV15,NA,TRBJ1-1,ATRAMRGSGGIEAF
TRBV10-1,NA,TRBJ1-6,ASKQGFPSDSPLH
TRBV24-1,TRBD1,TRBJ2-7,ATSDRDRGGSYEQY
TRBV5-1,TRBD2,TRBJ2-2,ASSPPGRRATGELF
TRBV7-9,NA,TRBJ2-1,ASSLEYEQF
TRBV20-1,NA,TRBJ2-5,SAGETQY
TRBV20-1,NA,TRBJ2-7,SARDRRDPYEQY
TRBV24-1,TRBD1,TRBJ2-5,ATSGLQGALETQY
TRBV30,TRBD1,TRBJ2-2,AWNHRGLTGELF
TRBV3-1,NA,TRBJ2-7,ASSQDVSREQY
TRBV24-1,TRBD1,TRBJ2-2,ATSFPGQGGTGELF
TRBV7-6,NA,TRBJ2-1,ASSLSWAGVGDEQF
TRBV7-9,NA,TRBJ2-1,ASSSRESSYNEQF
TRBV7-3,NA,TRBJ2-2,ASSLSLFPGELF
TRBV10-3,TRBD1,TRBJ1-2,AISAGTGEGGYT
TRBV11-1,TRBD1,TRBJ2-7,ASSLARQGLYEQY
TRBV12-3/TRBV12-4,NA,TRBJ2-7,ASSPTGFGEQY
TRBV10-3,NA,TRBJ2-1,AISEGDEQF
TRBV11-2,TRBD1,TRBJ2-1,ASSIGTGVYNEQF
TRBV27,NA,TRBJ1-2,ASSFSTNYGYT
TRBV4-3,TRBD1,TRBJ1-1,ASSQDRTGLEAF
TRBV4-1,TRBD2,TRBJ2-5,ASSQASGGALETQY
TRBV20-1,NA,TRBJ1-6,SARGTGRGGYSPLH
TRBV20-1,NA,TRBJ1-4,SAREAGKNEKLF
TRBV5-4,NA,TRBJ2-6,ASSRLGVPGANVLT
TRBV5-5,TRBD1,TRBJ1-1,ASSRLGTGGTGAF
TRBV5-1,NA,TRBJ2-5,ASSLRGLQETQY
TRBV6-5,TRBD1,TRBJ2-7,ASSSRLTGTGAYEQY
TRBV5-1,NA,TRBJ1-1,ASSFNSFANTEAF
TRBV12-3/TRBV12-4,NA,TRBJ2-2,ASSLQQGGWLF
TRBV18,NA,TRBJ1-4,ASSSGIGGEKLF
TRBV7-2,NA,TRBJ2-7,ASSLGLEQY
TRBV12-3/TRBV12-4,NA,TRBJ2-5,ASSDHRETQY
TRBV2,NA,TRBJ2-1,ASSRELAPNSYNEQF
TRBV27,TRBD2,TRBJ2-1,ASTPGLAGVYEQF
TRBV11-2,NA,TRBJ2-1,ASSLGVAGSSPYNEQF
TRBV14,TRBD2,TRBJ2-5,ASSQDHSITSGGPGETQY
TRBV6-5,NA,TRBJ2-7,ASKLDSSYEQY
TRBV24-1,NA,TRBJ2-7,ATSDSKDFLAEQH
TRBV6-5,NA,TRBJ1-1,ASSLGPGPYMNTEAF
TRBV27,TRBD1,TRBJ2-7,ASSLRDRSYEQY
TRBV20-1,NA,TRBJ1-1,SAGRILPEAF
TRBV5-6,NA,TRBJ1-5,ASSRYPGLGYNQPQH
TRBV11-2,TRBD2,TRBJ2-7,ASSAGLAGNEQY
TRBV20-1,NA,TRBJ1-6,SARAVVRGYNSPLH
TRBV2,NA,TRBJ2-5,ASRAGFKETQY
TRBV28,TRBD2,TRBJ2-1,ASSSGLAMNNEQF
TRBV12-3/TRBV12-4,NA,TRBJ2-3,ASSTPLGVGSTDTQY
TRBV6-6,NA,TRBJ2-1,ASSYEWSSYNEQF
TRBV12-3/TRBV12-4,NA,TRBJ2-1,ASSVYGPDDNEQF
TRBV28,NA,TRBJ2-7,ASSIPGTGQYEQY